The source of this T cell receptor beta chain is a study of T-cell reconstitution after alpha-beta-depleted transplantation in children. The study's findings and limits: One year after transplant, T-cell counts and diversity came mostly from newly produced T cells.

The V gene's germline CDR1 is MNHEY and CDR2 SVGAGI. CDR3 length: 14 amino acids. Trimming left V 2 bases short and J 2 bases short, with 9 bases between. A note on this clonotype: Antigen: not known.

TCRbeta library construction was performed incorporating unique molecular identifiers. TCRdb redid the calling of the PCR reads with MiXCR, one entry per CDR3 protein. In the table there are roughly 790,000 distinct CDR3 sequences, 15% to 20% of which are singletons. The source is a male patient aged 10 to 17 who had a stem cell transplant for acute lymphoblastic leukemia, so the T cells may come from the graft donor. The source was PBMCs, mostly from graft donor cells, collected 360 days after TCRalphabeta/CD19-depleted stem cell transplant. The J gene is TRBJ2-5, the V gene TRBV6-5; D possibly corresponds to TRBD1 (5 bases). The CDR3 region has the DNA TGTGCCAGCAGTTACGACAGACCTCAAGAGACCCAGTACTTC. As protein: CASSYDRPQETQYF.